The rows below give T cell receptor beta chains drawn from one sample of a study of T cell clonotyping in hematopoietic cell transplantation. TCRdb keeps only in-frame clones here, not all; method: immunoSEQ multiplex PCR. The top ten clones hold 1.5% to 2% of a sample with tens of thousands of clones, roughly 95% of them seen once. Sequenced material: peripheral blood mononuclear cells, taken before stem cell transplant. The receptor set was obtained from a woman aged 45-60 years with acute myeloid leukemia. Some clones in this sample may be carry-over from other donors' samples. CDR3s include the opening cysteine and the closing phenylalanine or tryptophan. D genes are given only for firm matches.

length,V,D,CDR3
15,TRBV4-1,NA,CASSQDRAPGETQYF
21,TRBV27,TRBD1,CASSYPRSGTGDRSGANVLTF
13,TRBV5-1,NA,CASSLGGAQPQHF
15,TRBV5-6,NA,CASSLGPSFNYGYTF
13,TRBV2,TRBD1,CASRAGTAHGYTF
15,TRBV27,TRBD1,CASSFWGQGFNGYTF
12,TRBV10-3,NA,CATGVSGNIQYF
15,TRBV7-2,NA,CASSLEGGQTGELFF
14,TRBV5-1,NA,CASSQAARNTEAFF
15,TRBV5-4,TRBD1,CASSGQGKGDYGYTF
15,TRBV30,TRBD2,CAWKRTSGRAYEQYF
12,TRBV30,TRBD1,CAWSAPGQQVFF
15,TRBV18,NA,CASSLRQRDQETQYF
10,TRBV28,NA,CASGSYEQYF
19,TRBV2,NA,CASTRSYFRGPEEYNEQFF
13,TRBV10-3,TRBD1,CAISRDSSYEQYF
13,TRBV27,NA,CASSRGLHNEQFF
14,TRBV28,TRBD2,CASSLLAGNNEQFF
12,TRBV29-1,NA,CSVDGRRNTIYF
16,TRBV4-2,NA,CASSQVGRGSGNTIYF
13,TRBV6-1,TRBD1,CASDRALNTEAFF
13,TRBV7-3,TRBD1,CASSRDSNYGYTF
15,TRBV5-1,NA,CASSLETARNTEAFF
16,TRBV11-2,TRBD2,CASSSRLAGGGQTQYF
14,TRBV6-5,TRBD2,CASSLRGGGYEQYF
14,TRBV5-1,TRBD1,CASSSQGGNTEAFF
13,TRBV6-5,TRBD1,CASSLQGAGEQYF
16,TRBV7-2,NA,CASSLAYRNRGGELFF
12,TRBV27,NA,CASRVRSERQYF
15,TRBV4-2,TRBD2,CASSQTQREQETQYF
14,TRBV19,TRBD1,CASRPTGSGNTIYF
14,TRBV27,NA,CASRPFTRNTEAFF
14,TRBV29-1,NA,CSVGGAGRPNIQYF
12,TRBV2,NA,CASSLDRNTIYF
14,TRBV7-9,NA,CASSLEGYNSPLHF
15,TRBV15,TRBD1,CATSRERQGIWPQHF
13,TRBV30,NA,CAWSSQGDQPQHF
14,TRBV29-1,NA,CSGDIISPNYGYTF
13,TRBV19,NA,CASRMTENTEAFF
17,TRBV5-5,NA,CASSLGEGNPTNEKLFF
17,TRBV28,NA,CASSLSLVGWSNYGYTF
15,TRBV5-4,NA,CASSWGSRSTGELFF
15,TRBV7-6,NA,CASSLPGPPYNEQFF
11,TRBV29-1,TRBD1,CSVSTGYEQYF
13,TRBV30,NA,CAWSRRQGSEQYF
14,TRBV9,NA,CASSVAQATGELFF
16,TRBV18,TRBD1,CASSPRDRGSGNTIYF
12,TRBV28,NA,CASSLVRQPQHF
15,TRBV6-1,NA,CASSNPGTSQETQYF
14,TRBV6-4,NA,CASSDSTSSGELFF
14,TRBV2,TRBD1,CASSHRGWDTEAFF
14,TRBV2,TRBD2,CASSLAGANYEQYF
14,TRBV6-1,TRBD1,CASTTTGVGTEAFF
12,TRBV6-6,TRBD2,CASSRTSGGPIF